This T cell receptor (beta chain) was sequenced in a study of shared clonotypes between healthy human individuals. In regard to this clone: No antigen is known for it.

This CDR3 is built from 16 residues. The J segment lost 7 bases and the V segment lost 4 bases, leaving 8 bases of the junction unmatched. Germline CDR1 is MDHEN and CDR2 is SYDVKM. The table came from immunoSEQ multiplex PCR; TCRdb's copy has only in-frame clones and leaves some out. The data hold 2 million to 2.5 million clones, with roughly 93% observed a single time. Study-level findings and limits: Across a handful of donors, naive CD4 shared around 5%, naive CD8 less than 4%, memory CD4 roughly 2.1%, memory CD8 about 0.4%. Generally, estimated richness proved larger in naive subsets than it did in memory subsets. Relative to their counterparts shared across all four donors, non-shared clonotypes exhibited diminished generation probabilities.

Material for sequencing was naive CD4+ T cells from PBMCs. Subset described: CD45RA+ positively selected. The chain has TRBV28 and TRBJ1-4; 11 positions agree with TRBD1. The receptor was derived from a man aged 18 to 35 in good health. Some clones in this sample may be carry-over from other donors' samples. The CDR3 loop is CASSWTGGAETEKLFF. CDR3 sequence (DNA): TGTGCCAGCAGTTGGACAGGGGGCGCCGAGACTGAAAAACTGTTTTTT.